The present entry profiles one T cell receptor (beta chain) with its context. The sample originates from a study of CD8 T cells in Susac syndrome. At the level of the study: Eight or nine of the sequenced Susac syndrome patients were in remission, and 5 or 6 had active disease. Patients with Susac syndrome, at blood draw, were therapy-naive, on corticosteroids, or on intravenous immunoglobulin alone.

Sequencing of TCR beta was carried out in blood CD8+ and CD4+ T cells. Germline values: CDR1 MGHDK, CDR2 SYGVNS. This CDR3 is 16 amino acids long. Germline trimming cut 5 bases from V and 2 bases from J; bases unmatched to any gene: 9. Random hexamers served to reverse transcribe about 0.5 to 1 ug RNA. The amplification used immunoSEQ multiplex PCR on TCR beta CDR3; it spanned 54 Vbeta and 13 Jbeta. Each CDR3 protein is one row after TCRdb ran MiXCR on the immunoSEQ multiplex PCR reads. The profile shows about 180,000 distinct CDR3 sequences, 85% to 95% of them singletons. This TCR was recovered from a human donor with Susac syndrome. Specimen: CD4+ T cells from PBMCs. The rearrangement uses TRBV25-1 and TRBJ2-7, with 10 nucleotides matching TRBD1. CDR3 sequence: CASSPPRGTGAYEQYF. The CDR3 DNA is TGTGCCAGCAGTCCCCCCCGAGGGACAGGGGCCTACGAGCAGTACTTC.